One TCR beta chain is described in this entry. Residents of about two dozen US areas, aged roughly 18 to 90 years, made up the participants. The entry originates in a study of blood T cell repertoires in COVID-19. The overall study: Sources were T cells, B-cell-depleted T cells, or PBMCs; the material itself was cDNA or gDNA.

The V gene's germline CDR1 is SEHNR and CDR2 FQNEAQ (reference sequence). This CDR3 has 15 residues. The ends were cut back, 2 bases at V and 5 bases at J, with 13 bases in the middle. Authors' methods: It was from reference gene primer amplification that nucleated cell counts were estimated. The assay was immunoSEQ multiplex PCR, and TCRdb's table has in-frame clones only and misses some. V and J calls and clone size come straight from that table; D and trimming were deduced from the DNA. In the table there are just over 300,000 clones, about 90% of which are singletons. This TCR came from a woman aged 18 to 35 with acute COVID-19. Specimen: PBMCs or T cells enriched from blood (not recorded which). The chain links TRBV7-9 to TRBJ1-5; D ambiguous. The CDR3 sequence is CASSLSGERDQPQHF. For the CDR3, the DNA is TGTGCCAGCAGCTTAAGCGGGGAAAGGGATCAGCCCCAGCATTTT.